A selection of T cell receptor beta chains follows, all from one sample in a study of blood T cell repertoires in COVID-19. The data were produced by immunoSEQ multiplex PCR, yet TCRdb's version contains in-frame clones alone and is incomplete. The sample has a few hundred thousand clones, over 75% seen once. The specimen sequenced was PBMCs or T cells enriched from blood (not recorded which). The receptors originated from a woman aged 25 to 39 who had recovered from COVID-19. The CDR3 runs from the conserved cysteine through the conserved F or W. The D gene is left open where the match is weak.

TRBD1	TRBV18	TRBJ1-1	CASSTSDRPGTEAFF
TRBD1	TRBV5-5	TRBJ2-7	CASSTLGTGGYEQYF
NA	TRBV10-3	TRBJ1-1	CAISDAGTEAFF
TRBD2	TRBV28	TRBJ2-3	CASRLLAGGGTDTQYF
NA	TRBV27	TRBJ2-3	CASSLLAVTNTQYF
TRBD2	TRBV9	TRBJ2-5	CASSVVGGGAVETQYF
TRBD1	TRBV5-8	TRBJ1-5	CASSLGSGGGQPQHF
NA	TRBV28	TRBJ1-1	CASRGVYTEAFF
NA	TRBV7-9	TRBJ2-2	CASSLGGLSNTGELFF
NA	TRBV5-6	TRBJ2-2	CASSLRGFDTGELFF
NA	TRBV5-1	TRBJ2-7	CASSLVDYLYEQYF
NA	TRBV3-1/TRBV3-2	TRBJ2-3	CASSRQDTDTQYF
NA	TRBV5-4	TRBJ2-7	CASSLGQGFGEQYF
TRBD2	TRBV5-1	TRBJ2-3	CASSSPASGTDTQYF
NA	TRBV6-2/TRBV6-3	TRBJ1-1	CASSYTARGEAFF
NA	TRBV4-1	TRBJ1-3	CASSPSQGNRNTIYF
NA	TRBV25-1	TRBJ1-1	CASSSHRVGAFF
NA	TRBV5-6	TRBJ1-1	CASSWGGDTEAFF
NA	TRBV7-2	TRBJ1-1	CASSLGARNTEAFF
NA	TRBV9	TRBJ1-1	CASSVDLGGDTEAFF
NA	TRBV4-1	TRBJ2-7	CASSQDPGEQYF
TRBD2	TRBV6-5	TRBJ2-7	CASRARLAGGYEQYF
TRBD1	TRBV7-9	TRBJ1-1	CASSSQGVEAFF
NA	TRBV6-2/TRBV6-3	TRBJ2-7	CASSYWKQAEQYF
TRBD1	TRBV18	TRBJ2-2	CASSPPGTGAGELFF
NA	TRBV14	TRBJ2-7	CASSQETSLPSEQYF
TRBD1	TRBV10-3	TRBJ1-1	CAIRGRTGSTEAFF
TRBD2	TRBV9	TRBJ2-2	CASDPLGTSATNTGELFF
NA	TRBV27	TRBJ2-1	CASSLEGVSSYNEQFF
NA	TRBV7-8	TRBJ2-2	CASSSRLGGAGELFF
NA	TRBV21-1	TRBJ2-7	CASRLTSGRAREQYF
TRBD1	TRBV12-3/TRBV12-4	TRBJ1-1	CASSRQGITEAFF
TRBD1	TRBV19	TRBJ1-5	CASSMDRAQPQHF
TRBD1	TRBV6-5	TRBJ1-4	CASRTGGNEKLFF
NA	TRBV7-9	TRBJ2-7	CASSPQGGEQYF
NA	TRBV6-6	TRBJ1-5	CASSYSMQDSNQPQHF
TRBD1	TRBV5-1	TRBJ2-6	CASSPRQGGFSGANVLTF
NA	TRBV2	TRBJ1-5	CASRTRGNQPQHF
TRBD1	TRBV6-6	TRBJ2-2	CASSLRTGRSGELFF
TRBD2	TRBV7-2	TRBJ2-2	CASSPTSGTGELFF